The 29 T cell receptor beta chains below were found in one sample sequenced in a study of blood T cell repertoires in COVID-19. Profiled with immunoSEQ multiplex PCR; TCRdb holds only in-frame clones, not every one. The sample yields 60,000 to 70,000 clones, 91% seen once. Material: peripheral blood. The receptors stem from a human donor with active COVID-19. The donor label of this sample is uncertain.

J is TRBJ2-5 and V is TRBV6-5, with TRBD1 identical over 9 bases. CDR1 and CDR2 from the germline V gene are MNHEY and SVGAGI. Unmatched junction bases numbered 9, after V lost 6 bases and J lost 4 bases. This CDR3 has 15 amino acids. CDR3 in amino acids: CASSYRDRDGETQYF. CDR3 in DNA: TGTGCCAGCAGCTACCGGGACAGGGATGGAGAGACCCAGTACTTC.

The V call is TRBV7-9, the J call TRBJ2-1, with 7 bases matching TRBD2. The CDR3 runs to 12 residues. Germline V gene sequence: CDR1 SEHNR, CDR2 FQNEAQ (reference sequence). Trimming at V came to 4 bases and at J to 13 bases, leaving 7 bases not matched to a gene. CDR3 nucleotides: TGTGCCAGCAGCTCCTCTGGGGACTACCAGTTCTTC. This encodes CASSSSGDYQFF.

The chain employs TRBV28 and TRBJ2-3; perhaps TRBD2 as D (6 bases). V lost 3 bases and J lost 3, with 13 bases in between. Germline assignment: CDR1 MDHEN and CDR2 SYDVKM. The CDR3 totals 15 residues. CDR3 protein: CASSFEGGLTDTQYF. The CDR3 nucleotides are TGTGCCAGCAGTTTTGAGGGAGGTCTAACAGATACGCAGTATTTT.

The rearrangement uses TRBV5-6 and TRBJ2-6; tentative D call: TRBD1 (6 bases). Germline CDR1 reads SGHDT; CDR2 reads YYEEEE. Trimming removed 0 bases at V and 4 bases at J, with 11 bases between. The CDR3 loop spans 16 amino acids. The CDR3 DNA reads as TGTGCCAGCAGCTTGGCCACAGGGACCGGGGCCAACGTCCTGACTTTC. It specifies CASSLATGTGANVLTF.

The CDR3 sequence: CSALAGRGNEQFF. CDR3 DNA: TGCAGCGCCCTAGCGGGACGAGGCAATGAGCAGTTCTTC. The chain combines TRBV29-1 with TRBJ2-1; 9 bases fit TRBD2. Germline-derived CDR1 and CDR2 are SQVTM and ANQGSEA. CDR3 length: 13 amino acids. The junction had 7 bases not matched to a gene; V was cut back by 7 bases and J by 6 bases.

The chain carries TRBV6-5 and TRBJ2-3; the match to TRBD2 covers 10 bases. This CDR3 spans 14 amino acids. The junction had 6 bases not matched to a gene; V was cut back by 7 bases and J by 5 bases. CDR1 and CDR2 from the germline V gene are MNHEY and SVGAGI. CDR3 in DNA: TGTGCCAGCACCCCTCGACTAGCGGGAGATACGCAGTATTTT. Its translation is CASTPRLAGDTQYF.

V usage is TRBV13 and J usage is TRBJ2-1; 8 nucleotides match TRBD2. The ends lost 3 bases at V and 7 bases at J; junction bases unmatched: 11. Germline V CDR1 and CDR2: PRHDT, FYEKMQ (reference sequence). This CDR3 contains 16 residues. The CDR3 spells CASSFPTSASRNEQFF. DNA of the CDR3: TGTGCCAGCAGCTTCCCGACTAGCGCATCCCGAAATGAGCAGTTCTTC.

This sequence joins TRBV27 and TRBJ2-5, with a possible D match to TRBD2 (5 bases). Trimming took off 8 bases at V and 2 bases at J, with 18 bases between the two ends. The germline V gene has CDR1 MNHEY and CDR2 SMNVEV (reference sequence). The CDR3 spans 15 residues. The CDR3 region is CASGPLGPGQETQYF. As DNA, the CDR3 is TGTGCCAGCGGCCCTCTAGGCCCGGGGCAAGAGACCCAGTACTTC.

This sequence joins TRBV5-5 and TRBJ2-1; 9 nucleotides align to TRBD1. The CDR3 has 14 residues. In germline, CDR1 is SGHKS, CDR2 YYEKEE (reference sequence). Trimming took 0 bases from V and 9 from J; bases not matched to a gene: 4. CDR3 protein: CASSLGDRVGEQFF. The CDR3 nucleotides are TGTGCCAGCAGCTTGGGGGACAGGGTAGGTGAGCAGTTCTTC.

The V and J genes are TRBV7-9 and TRBJ2-5, with 12 bases identical to TRBD2. The V gene's germline CDR1 is SEHNR and CDR2 FQNEAQ (reference sequence). V shed 6 bases and J 5 bases; nucleotides not matched to a gene: 7. The CDR3 has 15 amino acids. The CDR3 loop is CASRPTSGRWETQYF. CDR3 sequence (DNA): TGTGCCAGCAGGCCGACTAGCGGGAGATGGGAGACCCAGTACTTC.

J is TRBJ1-1 and V is TRBV28; D unresolved. This CDR3 has 13 amino acids. CDR1 and CDR2 from the germline V gene are MDHEN and SYDVKM. The germline V and J ends were trimmed by 11 bases and 3 bases, with 16 bases remaining between them. The DNA of the CDR3 is TGTGCCGGATCGGACGCGGGATACACTGAAGCTTTCTTT. This sequence encodes CAGSDAGYTEAFF.

The genes are TRBV28 and TRBJ2-5, with 8 bases identical to TRBD2. The V and J ends lost 7 bases and 4 bases, in that order; junction bases with no gene match: 14. The CDR3 runs to 16 residues. Germline CDR1 reads MDHEN; CDR2 reads SYDVKM. CDR3 residues: CASTSGRVVVGETQYF. In DNA, the CDR3 is TGTGCCAGCACCTCCGGGAGGGTCGTCGTTGGAGAGACCCAGTACTTC.

A single count supports this clone. The CDR3, as DNA: TGTGCCACCAGCAGAGAGGGTCTAGCGGGAAACGAGCAGTACTTC. This sequence encodes CATSREGLAGNEQYF. V usage is TRBV15 and J usage is TRBJ2-7, with 9 bases fitting TRBD2. Trimming took 0 bases from V and 5 from J; bases not matched to a gene: 5. The V gene's germline CDR1 is LNHNV and CDR2 YYDKDF (reference sequence). This CDR3 spans 15 amino acids.

The rearrangement joins TRBV7-9 to TRBJ2-7; 10 bases map to TRBD1. CDR1 SEHNR and CDR2 FQNEAQ come from the germline V gene (reference sequence). The length of the CDR3 is 15 residues. V trimming: 5 bases; J trimming: 3 bases; junction bases outside the gene matches: 7. The CDR3 coding sequence is TGTGCCAGCAGCGGGGGACAGGGGAGTAACTACGAGCAGTACTTC. As protein: CASSGGQGSNYEQYF.

This sequence joins TRBV5-6 and TRBJ2-5; perhaps TRBD1 as D (5 bases). The germline V gene encodes CDR1 SGHDT and CDR2 YYEEEE. This CDR3 region has 15 residues. Trimming cost V 0 bases and J 5 bases, with 14 bases left between them. CDR3 nucleotide sequence: TGTGCCAGCAGCTTGGCACAGGCCGGCGTGGAGACCCAGTACTTC. Translation gives CASSLAQAGVETQYF.

This chain connects TRBV7-9 to TRBJ2-1; D gene unclear. Trimming pared 5 bases from V and 8 bases from J, leaving 16 bases between. CDR1 is SEHNR, CDR2 FQNEAQ, per germline (reference sequence). The CDR3 runs 14 residues. The CDR3, as DNA: TGTGCCAGCAGCCCGTCCCCGGGTTTGGATGAGCAGTTCTTC. Translation gives CASSPSPGLDEQFF.

This clone showed up just a few times. This rearrangement joins TRBV7-2 to TRBJ2-1, with a tentative D call TRBD1 (6 bases). Germline V gene data show CDR1 as SGHTA and CDR2 as FQGNSA. Trimming left V 4 bases short and J 10 bases short, with 8 bases between. The CDR3 is made up of 11 amino acids. The CDR3 DNA sequence: TGTGCCAGCAGCTGGGGGCTAGAGCAGTTCTTC. Translated: CASSWGLEQFF.

The chain employs TRBV9 and TRBJ2-6; no firm D call. Germline CDR1 is SGDLS and CDR2 is YYNGEE. Trimming stripped 5 bases from V and 1 base from J, with 4 bases between. The CDR3 sequence is 13 residues long. The CDR3 loop reads CASRRSGANVLTF. In DNA form, the CDR3 reads TGTGCCAGCAGGAGGTCTGGGGCCAACGTCCTGACTTTC.

The rearrangement joins TRBV28 to TRBJ2-7, with TRBD2 matching 9 bases. This CDR3 is 15 amino acids long. CDR1 is MDHEN and CDR2 is SYDVKM in the germline V gene. After removal of 7 bases from V and 3 bases from J, the junction contained 10 bases not matched to a gene. DNA for the CDR3: TGTGCCAGCATTGGTTTAGTAGCGGGAGACTACGAGCAGTACTTC. It is translated as CASIGLVAGDYEQYF.

CDR3 sequence (DNA): TGTGCCAGCAGCCCTAGCGGGAGGGGGAGCTCCTACGAGCAGTACTTC. It yields the protein CASSPSGRGSSYEQYF. V usage is TRBV7-2 and J usage is TRBJ2-7; TRBD2 agrees at 12 bases. V was pared by 5 bases and J by 0 bases, with 5 bases of the junction left unmatched. The CDR3 runs to 16 residues. Germline V gene lookup returns CDR1 SGHTA and CDR2 FQGNSA.

The gene calls are TRBV28 and TRBJ2-7, with unresolved D. The CDR3 runs 12 residues. Trimming took off 3 bases at V and 4 bases at J, with 7 bases between the two ends. Germline loops: CDR1 MDHEN, CDR2 SYDVKM. The CDR3 here is CASSFLPYEQYF. CDR3 in DNA: TGTGCCAGCAGTTTTCTCCCTTACGAGCAGTACTTC. The full variable domain, completed using reference TRBV28 and TRBJ2-7, is DVKVTQSSRYLVKRTGEKVFLECVQDMDHENMFWYRQDPGLGLRLIYFSYDVKMKEKGDIPEGYSVSREKKERFSLILESASTNQTSMYLCASSFLPYEQYFGPGTRLTVT.

This chain connects TRBV18 to TRBJ1-1, with D possibly matching TRBD1 (5 bases). V shed 1 base and J shed 7 bases, with 22 bases lying between them. The CDR3 is made up of 17 amino acids. CDR1 and CDR2 from the germline V gene are KGHSH and LQKENI. The CDR3: CASSPQEEIVPGDEAFF. For the CDR3, the DNA is TGTGCCAGCTCACCACAGGAAGAAATAGTACCGGGGGATGAAGCTTTCTTT.

This clone showed up just once. This chain joins TRBV27 and TRBJ1-1; 7 bases fit TRBD1. From germline, CDR1 is MNHEY and CDR2 SMNVEV (reference sequence). The CDR3 runs 15 residues. Losses at the gene ends were 3 bases for V and 0 bases for J; bases not matched to a gene: 4. The CDR3 DNA sequence: TGTGCCAGCAGTTTCGACAGGGCCATGAACACTGAAGCTTTCTTT. Its protein product is CASSFDRAMNTEAFF.

CDR3 sequence reads: CASSPLRTGNNYGYTF. CDR3 coding DNA: TGTGCCAGCTCACCACTCAGGACAGGGAATAACTATGGCTACACCTTC. The chain carries TRBV18 and TRBJ1-2; 8 positions agree with TRBD1. This CDR3 has 16 residues. V was pared by 1 base and J by 1 base, with 5 bases of the junction left unmatched. CDR1 is KGHSH, CDR2 LQKENI, per germline.

The chain joins TRBV19 to TRBJ1-5, with 8 bases matching TRBD1. V lost 3 bases to trimming and J lost 7 bases; unmatched junction nucleotides: 2. CDR3 length equals 13 residues. The germline V gene has CDR1 LNHDA and CDR2 SQIVND (reference sequence). The DNA for the CDR3 is TGTGCCAGTAGTATGGGACAGGTCCAGCCCCAGCATTTT. This encodes CASSMGQVQPQHF.

J is TRBJ2-5 and V is TRBV5-8, with TRBD1 matching 8 bases. The CDR3 contains 14 residues. The germline V gene has CDR1 SGHTS and CDR2 YDEGEE. Trimming at V came to 6 bases and at J to 1 base, leaving 5 bases not matched to a gene. In DNA, the CDR3 is TGTGCCAGCACCAGGACAGGGATCCAAGAGACCCAGTACTTC. Its translation: CASTRTGIQETQYF.

The chain employs TRBV18 and TRBJ1-5; the D is unclear. Germline V lookup: CDR1 KGHSH, CDR2 LQKENI. V was trimmed by 2 bases and J by 7 bases, leaving 9 bases between them. This CDR3 has 13 residues. Here the CDR3 DNA reads TGTGCCAGCTCACCAGGGGAGGAGCAGCCCCAGCATTTT. Its translation: CASSPGEEQPQHF.

This chain joins TRBV6-5 and TRBJ2-7; D possibly corresponds to TRBD1 (7 bases). V dropped 4 bases and J dropped 7 bases, with 11 bases sitting between them. Germline loops: CDR1 MNHEY, CDR2 SVGAGI. The length of the CDR3 is 12 residues. CDR3 sequence reads: CASSSQGGEQYF. The CDR3 nucleotides read TGTGCCAGCAGTTCGCAGGGGGGTGAGCAGTACTTC.

This clone was detected once. The chain employs TRBV7-2 and TRBJ2-7; maybe TRBD2 (5 bases). The CDR3 loop spans 14 amino acids. Per the germline V gene, CDR1 is SGHTA and CDR2 is FQGNSA. Trimming removed 2 bases from V and 2 bases from J, with 10 bases in between. CDR3 sequence: CASSLSGLTYEQYF. The CDR3, as DNA: TGTGCCAGCAGCTTATCAGGACTTACCTACGAGCAGTACTTC.